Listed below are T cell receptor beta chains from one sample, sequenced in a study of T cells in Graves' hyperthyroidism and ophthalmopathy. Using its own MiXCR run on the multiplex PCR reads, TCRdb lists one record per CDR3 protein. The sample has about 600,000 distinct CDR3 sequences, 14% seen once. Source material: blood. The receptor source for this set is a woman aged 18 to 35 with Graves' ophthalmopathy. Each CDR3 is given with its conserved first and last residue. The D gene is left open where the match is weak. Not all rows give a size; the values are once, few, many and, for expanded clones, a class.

TGTGCCAGCAGTTTCGCGGGACAGGGGTTGAGAACCGGGGAGCTGTTTTTT	CASSFAGQGLRTGELFF	TRBJ2-2	TRBD1	-	TRBV12-3/TRBV12-4	17
TGTGCCAGCAGTCGGGGCAGCTATGGCTACACCTTC	CASSRGSYGYTF	TRBJ1-2	-	-	TRBV6-1	12
TGTGCCAGCAGCTTATCTCCTAGGGGAGCTTTCTTT	CASSLSPRGAFF	TRBJ1-1	-	many	TRBV13	12
TGTGCCAGCACCATCTTTTGGCGGGGGGCCTACGAGCAGTACTTC	CASTIFWRGAYEQYF	TRBJ2-7	TRBD2	-	TRBV7-8	15
TGTGCCAGCAGCCACGGACTAGCGGGAGAGAATGAGCAGTTCTTC	CASSHGLAGENEQFF	TRBJ2-1	TRBD2	few	TRBV6-2/TRBV6-3	15
TGTGCCAGCAGTGCCCGCCACTGGGGTGCGGAGACCCAGTACTTC	CASSARHWGAETQYF	TRBJ2-5	-	-	TRBV6-1	15
TGTGCCAGCAGCACCGGGACAGGGGGCGCCGCGACCCACAATGAGCAGTTCTTC	CASSTGTGGAATHNEQFF	TRBJ2-1	TRBD1	many	TRBV6-1	18
TGTGCCAGCAGGAGTCTTACCGGGACAGGGGTCGGGGAGCAGTACTTC	CASRSLTGTGVGEQYF	TRBJ2-7	TRBD1	many	TRBV28	16
TGTGCCAGCTCACCACGGAACGAAAATACGCAGTATTTT	CASSPRNENTQYF	TRBJ2-3	-	few	TRBV18	13
TGCAGTGCTAGAGAGTCCAAAAACATTCAGTACTTC	CSARESKNIQYF	TRBJ2-4	-	many	TRBV20-1	12
TGTGCCAGCAGTCGCTCGACAGGGGGAGGAAACACCATATATTTT	CASSRSTGGGNTIYF	TRBJ1-3	TRBD1	few	TRBV27	15
TGTGCCAGCAGCGCCCACGGGGATAATTCACCCCTCCACTTT	CASSAHGDNSPLHF	TRBJ1-6	-	-	TRBV7-9	14
TGTGCCAGCAGTGAAATCGACAAATACGAGCAGTACTTC	CASSEIDKYEQYF	TRBJ2-7	-	few	TRBV6-1	13
TGTGCCAGCAGCCCGCAGACTAGCGGATACGAGCAGTACTTC	CASSPQTSGYEQYF	TRBJ2-7	TRBD2	many	TRBV7-2	14
TGTGCCAGCAGTTTCGGGGGAGGGTATGGCTACACCTTC	CASSFGGGYGYTF	TRBJ1-2	-	many	TRBV12-3/TRBV12-4	13
TGTGCCAGCAGCTTCGTCTTTTCATCCGACTACGAGCAGTACTTC	CASSFVFSSDYEQYF	TRBJ2-7	-	many	TRBV7-9	15
TGTGCCAGTAGTGGGGTCCTTAATGAAAAACTGTTTTTT	CASSGVLNEKLFF	TRBJ1-4	-	-	TRBV19	13
TGCAGTGCTACCGGGTCAGGTTTTTCACCCCTCCACTTT	CSATGSGFSPLHF	TRBJ1-6	-	-	TRBV20-1	13
TGTGCCAGCAGCCTACAAGCCCCTCCGGGGGAGACCCAGTACTTC	CASSLQAPPGETQYF	TRBJ2-5	-	many	TRBV11-2	15
TGTGCCAGCTCACCACTCAGAGCCCCCACTGAAGCTTTCTTT	CASSPLRAPTEAFF	TRBJ1-1	-	few	TRBV18	14
TGTGCCAGCACCTCGGGCAGGGGCTTGGGCTACACCTTC	CASTSGRGLGYTF	TRBJ1-2	-	many	TRBV28	13
TGCGCCAGCAGCCAGCCTGGCCGGGACCGGGTAAACACCATATATTTT	CASSQPGRDRVNTIYF	TRBJ1-3	-	-	TRBV4-1	16